These 18 T cell receptor beta chains were sequenced from one sample in a study of regulatory and conventional T cells in RAG deficiency. Some clones are missing from TCRdb's copy, which holds only in-frame ones; the method was immunoSEQ multiplex PCR. In the table there are about 7,800 clones, more than 75% of which are singletons. These same records also appear under a second study, on regulatory T cells. That report notes: The primer mix had 52 TRBV and 13 TRBJ primers.

The sequenced sample consisted of CD8+ T cells sorted from blood. These receptors originate from a human donor in good health.

This clone is medium-sized in the sample. V and J are TRBV30 and TRBJ1-1; D is uncertain. V lost 3 bases, J lost 8 bases, and 13 bases lay in between. The CDR3 sequence is 12 residues long. Germline assignment: CDR1 GTSNPN and CDR2 SVGIG (reference sequence). Here the CDR3 reads CAWSDSSWEAFF. CDR3 DNA sequence: TGTGCCTGGAGCGATTCATCGTGGGAAGCTTTCTTT.

The CDR3 protein is CASSDLSPDNEQFF. The CDR3 DNA reads TGTGCCAGCAGTGATCTGTCGCCGGACAATGAGCAGTTCTTC. V is TRBV2 and J is TRBJ2-1, with D hard to call. This CDR3 has 14 residues. Germline V CDR1 and CDR2: SNHLY, FYNNEI. The germline V and J ends were trimmed by 3 bases and 5 bases, with 11 bases remaining between them.

V and J are TRBV4-1 and TRBJ2-1; no clear D gene. There are 14 residues in the CDR3. The ends were cut back, 1 base at V and 4 bases at J, with 8 bases in the middle. Germline CDR1 and CDR2: MGHRA and YSYEKL. The DNA for the CDR3 is TGCGCCAGCAGCCAAGTTACAGAGTACAATGAGCAGTTCTTC. This codes for CASSQVTEYNEQFF.

The CDR3 reads CASSQELSGGSSYEQYF. For the CDR3, the DNA is TGCGCCAGCAGCCAAGAGTTAAGCGGGGGCAGCTCCTACGAGCAGTACTTC. The chain joins TRBV4-1 to TRBJ2-7; TRBD2 aligns across 8 bases. The V gene end was trimmed by 0 bases and the J gene end by 0 bases; junction bases not matched to a gene: 7. CDR1 and CDR2 from the germline V gene are MGHRA and YSYEKL. The CDR3 contains 17 residues.

The chain uses TRBV7-9 and TRBJ2-1; 10 bases agree with TRBD2. The CDR3 covers 16 residues. The V and J ends lost 6 bases and 4 bases, in that order; junction bases with no gene match: 9. The germline V gene encodes CDR1 SEHNR and CDR2 FQNEAQ (reference sequence). The CDR3 reads CASSSSGGAVYNEQFF. CDR3 in DNA: TGTGCCAGCAGTTCAAGCGGGGGGGCTGTGTACAATGAGCAGTTCTTC.

The chain employs TRBV4-1 and TRBJ2-1, with D possibly matching TRBD2 (6 bases). The V gene lost 1 base and the J gene lost 16 bases, with 20 bases spanning the gap. Per the germline V gene, CDR1 is MGHRA and CDR2 is YSYEKL. The CDR3 is 14 residues long. This chain's CDR3 is CASSQVIFGGSLFF. CDR3 sequence (DNA): TGCGCCAGCAGCCAAGTTATTTTTGGGGGGTCTCTTTTCTTC.

The chain carries TRBV9 and TRBJ2-1; the D is unclear. CDR3 size: 11 residues. Trimming pared 4 bases from V and 5 bases from J, leaving 4 bases between. Looked up from germline, CDR1 is SGDLS and CDR2 is YYNGEE. The CDR3 here is CASSQDNEQFF. The DNA of the CDR3 is TGTGCCAGCAGCCAGGACAATGAGCAGTTCTTC.

The gene calls are TRBV4-1 and TRBJ2-1; tentatively, D is TRBD2 (7 bases). Trimming stripped 0 bases from V and 4 bases from J, with 13 bases between. The CDR3 is 16 residues long. Germline CDR1 reads MGHRA; CDR2 reads YSYEKL. CDR3 sequence (DNA): TGCGCCAGCAGCCAAGATATGGGGGGGGCTTACAATGAGCAGTTCTTC. This translates into CASSQDMGGAYNEQFF.

In its sample, this clone was seen once. The chain joins TRBV11-2 to TRBJ1-1; no definite D call. The V gene lost 6 bases and the J gene lost 6 bases, with 5 bases spanning the gap. CDR3 length: 10 residues. Germline CDR1 is SGHAT and CDR2 is FQNNGV. CDR3 in amino acids: CASRGPEAFF. The DNA of the CDR3 is TGTGCCAGCAGGGGCCCTGAAGCTTTCTTT.

This clone showed up just once. The chain has TRBV5-4 and TRBJ2-5; D might be TRBD2 (5 bases). Germline values: CDR1 SGHNT, CDR2 YYREEE (reference sequence). The CDR3 sequence is 14 residues long. The V gene lost 3 bases and the J gene lost 3 bases, with 12 bases spanning the gap. The CDR3 bases are TGTGCCAGCAGCTCTGGGGTCGGGGAAGAGACCCAGTACTTC. Translated, it gives CASSSGVGEETQYF. The complete variable domain, with remaining parts taken from reference TRBV5-4 and TRBJ2-5, reads ETGVTQSPTHLIKTRGQQVTLRCSSQSGHNTVSWYQQALGQGPQFIFQYYREEENGRGNFPPRFSGLQFPNYSSELNVNALELDDSALYLCASSSGVGEETQYFGPGTRLLVL.

The V and J genes are TRBV30 and TRBJ1-4; D is possibly TRBD1 (6 bases). The CDR3 sequence is 14 residues long. Trimming took off 4 bases at V and 6 bases at J, with 15 bases between the two ends. CDR1 GTSNPN and CDR2 SVGIG come from the germline V gene (reference sequence). The CDR3 here is CAWTHRADDEKLFF. The DNA of the CDR3 is TGTGCCTGGACCCACAGGGCGGACGATGAAAAACTGTTTTTT.

The chain is built from TRBV29-1 and TRBJ2-6; no definite D call. This CDR3 contains 16 residues. V was shortened by 0 bases and J by 0 bases, with 9 bases between the two germline ends. The germline V gene has CDR1 SQVTM and CDR2 ANQGSEA. CDR3 loop: CSVEDIAHSGANVLTF. DNA of the CDR3: TGCAGCGTTGAAGATATAGCTCACTCTGGGGCCAACGTCCTGACTTTC.

This clone was observed a single time. The chain couples TRBV6-8 to TRBJ2-7; possible D gene TRBD2, 6 bases. Germline loops: CDR1 MNHGY, CDR2 SAAAGT. The CDR3 sequence is 11 residues long. The V end lost 5 bases, the J end lost 7 bases, and 9 bases lay between the germline ends. The CDR3 loop reads CASSQGLEQYF. CDR3 sequence (DNA): TGTGCCAGCAGTCAAGGACTAGAGCAGTACTTC.

V usage is TRBV7-9 and J usage is TRBJ1-3, with D uncertain. Germline CDR1 and CDR2: SEHNR and FQNEAQ (reference sequence). This CDR3 is 16 amino acids long. The ends were cut back, 4 bases at V and 3 bases at J, with 16 bases in the middle. The CDR3, as DNA: TGTGCCAGCAGCTCACCCGACGGACGTAATGGAAACACCATATATTTT. Translated: CASSSPDGRNGNTIYF.

The chain uses TRBV10-3 and TRBJ1-6; D is undetermined. This CDR3 comprises 12 residues. Germline CDR1 is ENHRY and CDR2 is SYGVKD. V dropped 7 bases and J dropped 5 bases, with 6 bases sitting between them. The CDR3 nucleotides read TGTGCCATCAAGGGAGATAATTCACCCCTCCACTTT. Translating gives CAIKGDNSPLHF.

V usage is TRBV11-2 and J usage is TRBJ1-1, with a tentative D call TRBD1 (6 bases). Germline V lookup: CDR1 SGHAT, CDR2 FQNNGV. V was clipped by 1 base and J by 6 bases, with 15 bases between them. This CDR3 has 15 amino acids. The CDR3 DNA sequence: TGTGCCAGCAGCTTAGCAACAGGGTCATGGCCTGAAGCTTTCTTT. Its protein product is CASSLATGSWPEAFF.

The chain is built from TRBV2 and TRBJ1-1, with TRBD1 matching over 8 bases. With V trimmed by 2 bases and J by 1 base, 6 bases remained unmatched. CDR3 length: 16 residues. The germline CDR1 and CDR2 sequences are SNHLY and FYNNEI. CDR3 DNA sequence: TGTGCCAGCAGTGAACACAGGGGGGCTAAGAACACTGAAGCTTTCTTT. Translation: CASSEHRGAKNTEAFF.

In this sample, this clone turned up once. V and J are TRBV9 and TRBJ1-4; possibly TRBD1 for D (6 bases). This CDR3 is 15 amino acids long. V lost 4 bases to trimming and J lost 7 bases, with 17 bases between them. Germline assignment: CDR1 SGDLS and CDR2 YYNGEE. In nucleotides, the CDR3 is TGTGCCAGCAGCCCCCCCGGGGGGGCCGGTGAAAAACTGTTTTTT. Translated, it gives CASSPPGGAGEKLFF.